A single sample is the source of the 23 T cell receptor beta chains below, sequenced in a study of shared clonotypes between healthy human individuals. Repertoires were generated with immunoSEQ multiplex PCR, while TCRdb's copy carries only in-frame clones and drops some. The table includes 700,000 to 950,000 clones, approximately 97% detected once. Naive-designated CD8 cells lacked CD45RO, were positively enriched for CCR7, and omitted terminally differentiated effector memory CD45RA+ cells. The material sequenced was naive CD8+ T cells sorted from blood. The source of these receptors is a man aged 25-40 years in good health.

The V and J genes are TRBV27 and TRBJ2-3; perhaps D is TRBD1 or TRBD2 (5 bases each). The CDR3 is made up of 14 amino acids. The germline V gene encodes CDR1 MNHEY and CDR2 SMNVEV (reference sequence). V was shortened by 4 bases and J by 4 bases, with 12 bases between the two germline ends. The CDR3 reads CASSSWGFADTQYF. CDR3 in DNA: TGTGCCAGCAGTTCCTGGGGGTTCGCAGATACGCAGTATTTT.

The rearrangement links TRBV6-1 to TRBJ1-1; a possible D gene is TRBD1 (6 bases). CDR1 MNHNS and CDR2 SASEGT come from the germline V gene. The V end lost 2 bases, the J end lost 3 bases, and 7 bases lay between the germline ends. This CDR3 spans 13 amino acids. The CDR3 coding sequence is TGTGCCAGCAGTGAATGGGGGCACACTGAAGCTTTCTTT. This gives the protein CASSEWGHTEAFF.

The chain joins TRBV5-4 to TRBJ1-4, with 7 positions matching TRBD1. Germline V gene lookup returns CDR1 SGHNT and CDR2 YYREEE (reference sequence). V trimming: 3 bases; J trimming: 7 bases; junction bases outside the gene matches: 9. This CDR3 comprises 15 residues. The CDR3 nucleotides are TGTGCCAGCAGCTATCAACAGGGGCTTGTTGAAAAACTGTTTTTT. This codes for CASSYQQGLVEKLFF. Combining the CDR3 with reference TRBV5-4 and TRBJ1-4 gives the whole variable domain ETGVTQSPTHLIKTRGQQVTLRCSSQSGHNTVSWYQQALGQGPQFIFQYYREEENGRGNFPPRFSGLQFPNYSSELNVNALELDDSALYLCASSYQQGLVEKLFFGSGTQLSVL.

In its sample, this clone was seen once. The chain links TRBV11-2 to TRBJ2-2; no clear D gene. With 4 bases removed from V and 0 bases from J, the gap between germline ends came to 6 bases. From germline, CDR1 is SGHAT and CDR2 FQNNGV. The CDR3 has 14 residues. The CDR3 reads CASSSDPNTGELFF. As DNA, the CDR3 is TGTGCCAGCAGCTCAGACCCGAACACCGGGGAGCTGTTTTTT.

V and J are TRBV7-2 and TRBJ2-3; 10 positions agree with TRBD2. From germline, CDR1 is SGHTA and CDR2 FQGNSA. The CDR3 length is 16 residues. Unmatched junction bases numbered 9, after V lost 7 bases and J lost 2 bases. The CDR3: CASTWWSGRATDTQYF. CDR3 coding DNA: TGTGCCAGCACCTGGTGGAGCGGGAGGGCCACAGATACGCAGTATTTT.

The chain is built from TRBV10-2 and TRBJ2-7; D possibly corresponds to TRBD1 (6 bases). The CDR3 runs to 13 residues. V gave up 6 bases and J gave up 2 bases, with 11 bases separating them. Germline V gene lookup returns CDR1 WSHSY and CDR2 SAAADI. The CDR3 DNA sequence: TGCGCCAGCAGCGATGACAGGCCCTACGAGCAGTACTTC. As protein: CASSDDRPYEQYF.

The rearrangement links TRBV9 to TRBJ1-5, with 8 nucleotides matching TRBD1. The V segment lost 4 bases and the J segment 4 bases; nucleotides outside the gene matches: 7. Germline CDR1 reads SGDLS; CDR2 reads YYNGEE. The CDR3 runs 15 residues. CDR3 nucleotides: TGTGCCAGCAGCACAACAGGGGGTGCAAATCAGCCCCAGCATTTT. This translates into CASSTTGGANQPQHF. The entire variable domain, with the rest obtained from reference TRBV9 and TRBJ1-5, is as follows: DSGVTQTPKHLITATGQRVTLRCSPRSGDLSVYWYQQSLDQGLQFLIQYYNGEERAKGNILERFSAQQFPDLHSELNLSSLELGDSALYFCASSTTGGANQPQHFGDGTRLSIL.

About this clone itself: Germline and junction disagree at one end, which may indicate a read error. This rearrangement joins TRBV11-2 to TRBJ2-1; D gene uncertain. The V gene's germline CDR1 is SGHAT and CDR2 FQNNGV. The CDR3 loop spans 14 amino acids. CDR3 region: CASSLDLGVLSCLF. The CDR3 DNA is TGTGCCAGCAGCTTAGATCTTGGGGTACTTTCCTGTCTCTTC. The variable domain in full, with the rest retrieved from reference TRBV11-2 and TRBJ2-1, is EAGVAQSPRYKIIEKRQSVAFWCNPISGHATLYWYQQILGQGPKLLIQFQNNGVVDDSQLPKDRFSAERLKGVDSTLKIQPAKLEDSAVYLCASSLDLGVLSCLFGPGTRLTVL.

The V and J genes are TRBV30 and TRBJ1-1; no clear D. Germline CDR1 GTSNPN, CDR2 SVGIG (reference sequence). Trimming pared 2 bases from V and 0 bases from J, leaving 7 bases between. This CDR3 has 13 residues. The CDR3 reads CAWSPGMNTEAFF. Here the CDR3 DNA reads TGTGCCTGGAGTCCAGGTATGAACACTGAAGCTTTCTTT. The full variable domain, its missing parts supplied by reference TRBV30 and TRBJ1-1, is SQTIHQWPATLVQPVGSPLSLECTVEGTSNPNLYWYRQAAGRGLQLLFYSVGIGQISSEVPQNLSASRPQDRQFILSSKKLLLSDSGFYLCAWSPGMNTEAFFGQGTRLTVV.

The rearrangement links TRBV4-1 to TRBJ1-1, with D perhaps matching TRBD1 (5 bases). Germline V gene lookup returns CDR1 MGHRA and CDR2 YSYEKL. This CDR3 has 11 amino acids. V dropped 1 base and J dropped 13 bases, with 10 bases sitting between them. CDR3 sequence (DNA): TGCGCCAGCAGCCAAGCGAGGGGCCTTTTCTTT. It yields the protein CASSQARGLFF.

J is TRBJ1-2 and V is TRBV6-5; no clear D gene. V lost 0 bases to trimming and J lost 6 bases, with 8 bases between them. There are 13 residues in the CDR3. Germline CDR1 MNHEY, CDR2 SVGAGI. The CDR3 bases are TGTGCCAGCAGTTACTCGAATTCCCATGGCTACACCTTC. This gives the protein CASSYSNSHGYTF.

The J gene is TRBJ2-7, the V gene TRBV25-1, with 8 bases identical to TRBD1. Germline CDR1 reads MGHDK; CDR2 reads SYGVNS. V shed 7 bases, J shed 5 bases, and the junction held 13 bases outside the gene matches. The CDR3 has 15 amino acids. CDR3 nucleotide sequence: TGTGCCAGCAAATCGGACAGGGAGATATCCCACGAGCAGTACTTC. Its protein is CASKSDREISHEQYF.

Written as DNA, the CDR3 is TGTGCCAGCAGCTTGGGACAGGGGGCTGGGTACGAGCAGTACTTC. Translated: CASSLGQGAGYEQYF. The chain is built from TRBV5-5 and TRBJ2-7, with 10 bases lining up with TRBD1. Unmatched junction bases numbered 4, after V lost 0 bases and J lost 4 bases. Germline V gene data show CDR1 as SGHKS and CDR2 as YYEKEE (reference sequence). This CDR3 is built from 15 residues.

This chain joins TRBV18 and TRBJ2-7, with 8 bases matching TRBD1. The ends lost 3 bases at V and 1 base at J; junction bases unmatched: 5. Germline V gene lookup returns CDR1 KGHSH and CDR2 LQKENI. The CDR3 loop spans 15 amino acids. The CDR3: CASSPPGQGSYEQYF. In DNA, the CDR3 is TGTGCCAGCTCACCCCCCGGACAGGGATCCTACGAGCAGTACTTC. Full variable domain (rest looked up from reference TRBV18 and TRBJ2-7): NAGVMQNPRHLVRRRGQEARLRCSPMKGHSHVYWYRQLPEEGLKFMVYLQKENIIDESGMPKERFSAEFPKEGPSILRIQQVVRGDSAAYFCASSPPGQGSYEQYFGPGTRLTVT.

The chain recombines TRBV29-1 with TRBJ1-2, with 7 bases fitting TRBD1. Germline lookup yields CDR1 SQVTM and CDR2 ANQGSEA. With 1 base clipped from V and 1 base from J, the junction kept 3 bases outside the gene matches. The CDR3 is 14 amino acids. The CDR3 DNA reads as TGCAGCGTTGAAGGACAGGGCTTTAACTATGGCTACACCTTC. Protein sequence: CSVEGQGFNYGYTF.

The rearrangement joins TRBV28 to TRBJ2-2, with D perhaps TRBD1 (5 bases). CDR3 size: 15 residues. The germline V gene encodes CDR1 MDHEN and CDR2 SYDVKM. Trimming cost V 4 bases and J 6 bases, with 15 bases left between them. This CDR3 is CASSWGRVEAGELFF. The CDR3 nucleotides are TGTGCCAGCAGTTGGGGCAGGGTTGAGGCCGGGGAGCTGTTTTTT.

The J gene is TRBJ2-7, the V gene TRBV6-1; D not resolved. The germline gives CDR1 MNHNS, CDR2 SASEGT. The CDR3 runs to 11 residues. V gave up 5 bases and J gave up 3 bases, with 5 bases separating them. The CDR3 reads CASSQYYEQYF. The CDR3 DNA reads TGTGCCAGCAGTCAGTACTACGAGCAGTACTTC.

The rearrangement uses TRBV7-9 and TRBJ2-1; no clear D. The germline gives CDR1 SEHNR, CDR2 FQNEAQ (reference sequence). Trimming removed 1 base at V and 10 bases at J, with 8 bases between. The CDR3 has 12 residues. The chain's CDR3 is CASSLGAQEQFF. The CDR3 DNA reads TGTGCCAGCAGCTTAGGGGCACAGGAGCAGTTCTTC.

The chain couples TRBV4-1 to TRBJ2-2, with D uncertain. Germline-derived CDR1 and CDR2 are MGHRA and YSYEKL. V was clipped by 1 base and J by 0 bases, with 9 bases between them. There are 16 residues in the CDR3. CDR3 sequence (DNA): TGCGCCAGCAGCCAAGTATGGACGACGAACACCGGGGAGCTGTTTTTT. Its translation is CASSQVWTTNTGELFF.

This chain uses TRBV6-1 with TRBJ1-2; a weak D match, TRBD1 (6 bases). The germline gives CDR1 MNHNS, CDR2 SASEGT. The CDR3 runs to 14 residues. V gave up 3 bases and J gave up 5 bases, with 13 bases separating them. The CDR3 loop is CASSDGRGFYGYTF. In DNA form, the CDR3 reads TGTGCCAGCAGTGATGGCAGGGGCTTTTATGGCTACACCTTC.

The rearrangement joins TRBV29-1 to TRBJ2-1; TRBD2 agrees at 10 bases. This CDR3 is 12 amino acids long. The germline V gene encodes CDR1 SQVTM and CDR2 ANQGSEA. Germline trimming cut 7 bases from V and 6 bases from J; bases unmatched to any gene: 3. CDR3 nucleotides: TGCAGCGAACTAGCGGGACGCAATGAGCAGTTCTTC. It yields the protein CSELAGRNEQFF.

J is TRBJ2-7 and V is TRBV11-1; D is undetermined. V lost 5 bases to trimming and J lost 3 bases, with 17 bases between them. The germline V gene has CDR1 SGHAT and CDR2 FQDESV (reference sequence). CDR3 length: 15 residues. The CDR3 DNA reads as TGTGCCAGCAGCCCCCCCGGACGGATTAGCTACGAGCAGTACTTC. Protein sequence: CASSPPGRISYEQYF.

This clone was observed a single time. V gene TRBV6-5 combines with J gene TRBJ2-7; TRBD2 is a possible D gene (5 bases). The CDR3 sequence is 13 residues long. Trimming stripped 6 bases from V and 5 bases from J, with 14 bases between. Germline CDR1 is MNHEY and CDR2 is SVGAGI. The CDR3 loop reads CASRPWAGNEQYF. The CDR3 bases are TGTGCCAGCAGACCATGGGCCGGGAACGAGCAGTACTTC.